The TCR beta chain described here comes from a study of cytomegalovirus exposure and HLA in healthy donors. Profiled with immunoSEQ multiplex PCR; TCRdb holds only in-frame clones, not every one. Of 150,000 or so clones listed, roughly 87% are singletons. V was trimmed by 2 bases and J by 2 bases, leaving 10 bases between them. Per germline, CDR1 SQVTM and CDR2 ANQGSEA. The CDR3 length is 13 residues. The V and J genes are TRBV29-1 and TRBJ2-7, with D possibly TRBD1 on 6 matching bases. The sequence came from a woman younger than 30 in good health and CMV-seropositive. The sample consisted of PBMCs. The CDR3, as DNA: TGCAGCGTTGAAACCAGGGACACCTACGAGCAGTACTTC. This gives the protein CSVETRDTYEQYF.